The 4 T cell receptor beta chains below all came from one sample that was sequenced in a study of OX40 agonist ivuxolimab in advanced cancers. Method: immunoSEQ multiplex PCR; TCRdb's copy keeps in-frame clones and lacks some. Of under 95,000 clones listed, approximately 90% were seen once; the top ten hold about 1.3%. Sequenced here: CD4+ or CD8+ T cells sorted from blood, sampled in a trial of the OX40 agonist ivuxolimab. All receptors come from an adult with an advanced solid tumor such as melanoma, head and neck, liver or kidney cancer.

The chain uses TRBV27 and TRBJ2-2; possibly TRBD1 for D (6 bases). CDR1 is MNHEY and CDR2 is SMNVEV in the germline V gene (reference sequence). The CDR3 runs to 14 residues. The germline V and J ends were trimmed by 7 bases and 5 bases, with 14 bases remaining between them. CDR3 sequence reads: CASTNSRGTGELFF. The DNA of the CDR3 is TGTGCCAGCACCAATTCAAGGGGGACCGGGGAGCTGTTTTTT.

The CDR3 sequence: CASSERASSSRMVGELFF. The CDR3 DNA reads as TGTGCCAGCAGTGAACGGGCATCTAGCAGTCGTATGGTCGGGGAGCTGTTTTTT. The rearrangement uses TRBV6-1 and TRBJ2-2, with D maybe TRBD2 (5 bases). CDR1 is MNHNS, CDR2 SASEGT, per germline. Between the trimmed V and J ends, which lost 2 bases and 7 bases, there was a span of 23 bases. The CDR3 has 18 amino acids.

This chain links TRBV2 with TRBJ1-1, with 7 bases identical to TRBD1. Germline trimming cut 4 bases from V and 5 bases from J; bases unmatched to any gene: 7. The germline gives CDR1 SNHLY, CDR2 FYNNEI. The CDR3 is 14 residues long. CDR3 protein: CASSVTTGSTEAFF. The CDR3 coding sequence is TGTGCCAGCAGTGTGACGACAGGGTCAACTGAAGCTTTCTTT.

This chain links TRBV30 with TRBJ1-6; D possibly corresponds to TRBD1 (6 bases). With 5 bases removed from V and 0 bases from J, the gap between germline ends came to 11 bases. CDR1 and CDR2 (germline): GTSNPN, SVGIG (reference sequence). This CDR3 has 15 residues. The DNA for the CDR3 is TGTGCCTGGTCAGGGGAGAGCTCCTATAATTCACCCCTCCACTTT. It is translated as CAWSGESSYNSPLHF.